This is a list of T cell receptor beta chains from one sample in a study of vaccination effects on CD4 cells after COVID-19. Assay: immunoSEQ multiplex PCR; the TCRdb copy retains only in-frame clones and omits some. The data hold 45,000 or so clones, with 60% to 80% observed a single time. These receptors have no known antigen. Source: CD4+ T cells from PBMCs cultured without peptide, taken before COVID-19 vaccination. The source of these receptors is a human donor who had a prior SARS-CoV-2 infection. CDR3s include the opening cysteine and the closing phenylalanine or tryptophan. The D gene is left open where the match is weak. For some rows the clone size is stated as once, few or many, or as a class when expanded; others skip it.

j_gene,d_gene,abundance,v_gene,CDR3aa,CDR3nt
TRBJ2-5,NA,once,TRBV28,CASRPEGNQETQYF,TGTGCCAGCAGACCGGAGGGGAACCAAGAGACCCAGTACTTC
TRBJ2-1,TRBD1,NA,TRBV19,CASSRFGRDRGHEQFF,TGTGCCAGTAGTCGATTCGGTCGGGACAGGGGGCATGAGCAGTTCTTC
TRBJ2-1,NA,NA,TRBV12-3/TRBV12-4,CASSPVPQGTQFF,TGTGCCAGCAGTCCGGTCCCTCAGGGGACGCAGTTCTTC
TRBJ2-7,TRBD1,NA,TRBV3-1/TRBV3-2,CASSRRTGEQYF,TGTGCCAGCAGCCGACGGACAGGCGAGCAGTACTTC
TRBJ2-2,NA,once,TRBV9,CASSPGGASFVANTGELFF,TGTGCCAGCAGCCCAGGAGGGGCTAGCTTCGTCGCGAACACCGGGGAGCTGTTTTTT
TRBJ1-4,NA,NA,TRBV6-6,CASSYPTHTTNEKLFF,TGTGCCAGCAGTTACCCCACACATACAACTAATGAAAAACTGTTTTTT
TRBJ2-7,TRBD1,once,TRBV24-1,CATSARQGEPPTPLTYEQYF,TGTGCCACCAGTGCCCGACAGGGGGAACCACCTACTCCCCTGACCTACGAGCAGTACTTC
TRBJ1-1,NA,NA,TRBV10-3,CAISDTQNTEAFF,TGTGCCATCAGTGACACTCAGAACACTGAAGCTTTCTTT
TRBJ2-5,TRBD1,NA,TRBV5-1,CASSLSGGEETQYF,TGCGCCAGCAGCTTGTCAGGGGGTGAAGAGACCCAGTACTTC
TRBJ2-7,NA,NA,TRBV4-2,CASSRGVTLSYEQYF,TGTGCCAGCAGCCGAGGGGTCACGCTCTCCTACGAGCAGTACTTC
TRBJ2-5,NA,NA,TRBV6-5,CATPPETQYF,TGTGCCACTCCCCCGGAGACCCAGTACTTC
TRBJ2-3,TRBD2,NA,TRBV6-5,CASSSERGNTQYF,TGTGCCAGCAGCTCCGAGCGGGGGAATACGCAGTATTTT
TRBJ1-6,TRBD1,NA,TRBV5-6,CASSLDYRQGPLHF,TGTGCCAGCAGCTTGGATTATCGACAGGGGCCCCTCCACTTT
TRBJ2-1,NA,few,TRBV9,CASSVGATYYNEQFF,TGTGCCAGCAGCGTAGGGGCCACGTATTACAATGAGCAGTTCTTC
TRBJ1-6,NA,NA,TRBV4-1,CASSPRAGGSYNSPLHF,TGCGCCAGCAGCCCAAGAGCCGGGGGGTCCTATAATTCACCCCTCCACTTT
TRBJ1-1,TRBD1,NA,TRBV6-2/TRBV6-3,CASSYYTRQGAKDEAFF,TGTGCCAGCAGTTACTACACACGACAGGGGGCTAAAGATGAAGCTTTCTTT
TRBJ2-5,NA,NA,TRBV28,CASSLDPVGETQYF,TGTGCCAGCAGTTTAGACCCGGTGGGAGAGACCCAGTACTTC
TRBJ2-2,TRBD1,NA,TRBV7-9,CASSFWDRGGRELFF,TGTGCCAGCAGCTTCTGGGACAGGGGAGGTAGGGAGCTGTTTTTT
TRBJ2-6,TRBD1,NA,TRBV9,CASTPGTGGDGANVLTF,TGTGCCAGCACCCCCGGGACAGGGGGCGACGGGGCCAACGTCCTGACTTTC
TRBJ1-1,TRBD1,NA,TRBV28,CASSPEQGARTEAFF,TGTGCCAGCAGTCCAGAACAGGGGGCTCGAACTGAAGCTTTCTTT
TRBJ1-1,TRBD1,few,TRBV7-9,CASSEPGQLNTEAFF,TGTGCCAGCAGCGAACCGGGACAGTTGAACACTGAAGCTTTCTTT
TRBJ1-6,NA,NA,TRBV7-2,CASRLWANNSYNSPLHF,TGTGCCAGCAGACTATGGGCTAACAACTCCTATAATTCACCCCTCCACTTT
TRBJ2-5,TRBD2,NA,TRBV9,CASSTGTRGGETQYF,TGTGCCAGCAGCACCGGGACCCGGGGAGGGGAGACCCAGTACTTC
TRBJ1-5,NA,NA,TRBV7-8,CASSTQVGSNQPQHF,TGTGCCAGCAGCACACAGGTTGGGAGCAATCAGCCCCAGCATTTT
TRBJ1-2,NA,once,TRBV4-2,CASSQARAEPYGYTF,TGTGCCAGCAGCCAAGCTCGAGCGGAACCCTATGGCTACACCTTC
TRBJ2-3,TRBD2,NA,TRBV30,CAWSVGTRNTDTQYF,TGTGCCTGGAGTGTGGGGACTAGGAACACAGATACGCAGTATTTT
TRBJ2-2,NA,NA,TRBV2,CASSSLGELFF,TGTGCCAGCTCTAGCTTGGGGGAGCTGTTTTTT
TRBJ1-3,TRBD1,NA,TRBV5-1,CASSLGQGDTIYF,TGCGCCAGCAGCTTGGGACAGGGAGACACCATATATTTT
TRBJ2-7,NA,NA,TRBV7-2,CASSLAPGYEQYF,TGTGCCAGCAGCTTAGCTCCTGGCTACGAGCAGTACTTC
TRBJ2-7,TRBD2,NA,TRBV2,CASSDAGAPYEQYF,TGTGCCAGCAGTGATGCGGGAGCGCCCTACGAGCAGTACTTC
TRBJ1-1,NA,NA,TRBV15,CAARSEGVNTEAFF,TGTGCCGCGCGTTCGGAGGGGGTGAACACTGAAGCTTTCTTT
TRBJ2-3,TRBD2,once,TRBV5-4,CASSRTSGGFGDTQYF,TGTGCCAGCAGCCGGACTAGCGGGGGGTTCGGAGATACGCAGTATTTT
TRBJ1-1,NA,NA,TRBV11-3,CASSAGRGRDRNTEAFF,TGTGCCAGCAGCGCGGGGAGGGGTCGGGATCGGAACACTGAAGCTTTCTTT
TRBJ2-1,TRBD2,NA,TRBV11-2,CASSLGAGGLNEQFF,TGTGCCAGCAGCTTAGGGGCGGGGGGGCTTAATGAGCAGTTCTTC
TRBJ1-5,NA,NA,TRBV24-1,CATSDSNQPQHF,TGTGCCACCAGTGATAGCAATCAGCCCCAGCATTTT
TRBJ2-3,NA,NA,TRBV12-5,CASGPRVDTQYF,TGTGCTAGTGGTCCCCGGGTAGATACGCAGTATTTT
TRBJ2-7,NA,NA,TRBV6-4,CASSDSRQGPYYEQYF,TGTGCCAGCAGTGACTCCCGTCAGGGGCCATACTACGAGCAGTACTTC
TRBJ2-7,NA,NA,TRBV14,CASNLRQASSYEQYF,TGTGCCAGCAACCTCAGACAGGCAAGCTCCTACGAGCAGTACTTC
TRBJ2-1,TRBD1,NA,TRBV5-6,CASSFYSGTDNEQFF,TGTGCCAGCAGCTTTTATTCGGGGACAGACAATGAGCAGTTCTTC
TRBJ2-1,TRBD2,NA,TRBV14,CASSQTRGASYNEQFF,TGTGCCAGCAGTCAGACGCGGGGGGCCTCCTACAATGAGCAGTTCTTC
TRBJ2-1,NA,few,TRBV3-1/TRBV3-2,CASSQVVYNEQFF,TGTGCCAGCAGCCAAGTTGTCTACAATGAGCAGTTCTTC
TRBJ2-7,NA,NA,TRBV5-1,CASSLTTGIYYEQYF,TGCGCCAGCAGCCTAACGACCGGGATCTACTACGAGCAGTACTTC
TRBJ1-1,TRBD1,NA,TRBV3-1/TRBV3-2,CASSLGQGTEAFF,TGTGCCAGCAGCCTCGGACAGGGGACTGAAGCTTTCTTT
TRBJ2-5,TRBD2,NA,TRBV11-2,CASSLLGGGAEETQYF,TGTGCCAGCAGCCTGCTGGGCGGGGGGGCGGAAGAGACCCAGTACTTC
TRBJ2-1,TRBD2,NA,TRBV9,CASSRHSGRGAAYNEQFF,TGTGCCAGCAGCCGACATAGCGGGAGGGGAGCAGCCTACAATGAGCAGTTCTTC
TRBJ1-5,NA,NA,TRBV6-5,CASGFSNSNQPQHF,TGTGCCAGTGGGTTTTCTAATAGCAATCAGCCCCAGCATTTT
TRBJ1-2,NA,NA,TRBV2,CASLGGDGSNYGYTF,TGTGCCAGCCTGGGGGGGGACGGTAGTAACTATGGCTACACCTTC
TRBJ1-6,NA,NA,TRBV19,CASSVTDVNSPLHF,TGTGCCAGTAGTGTAACGGACGTGAATTCACCCCTCCACTTT
TRBJ1-1,NA,NA,TRBV5-8,CASSHRVGFRNTEAFF,TGTGCCAGCAGCCACAGGGTTGGTTTTAGGAACACTGAAGCTTTCTTT
TRBJ2-3,NA,NA,TRBV2,CASSGDVRTDTQYF,TGTGCCAGCAGTGGAGACGTGCGCACAGATACGCAGTATTTT
TRBJ1-1,NA,NA,TRBV2,CASSGGVDTEAFF,TGTGCCAGCAGTGGGGGGGTGGACACTGAAGCTTTCTTT
TRBJ1-6,NA,once,TRBV28,CASSLGGLSSPLHF,TGTGCCAGCAGTTTAGGGGGCCTTTCTTCACCCCTCCACTTT
TRBJ1-4,NA,few,TRBV11-3,CASSNSNEKLFF,TGTGCCAGCAGTAATTCTAATGAAAAACTGTTTTTT
TRBJ2-7,TRBD2,few,TRBV4-1,CASSQETSGLTYEQYF,TGCGCCAGCAGCCAAGAGACTAGCGGGCTGACCTACGAGCAGTACTTC
TRBJ1-2,NA,few,TRBV6-5,CASSYSKDWYGYTF,TGTGCCAGCAGTTACTCGAAGGACTGGTATGGCTACACCTTC